The clone carrying this T cell receptor beta chain was seen only once. The antigen is undetermined. Genomic DNA of every subset was divided equally among multiple immunoSEQ plates. Some 27,000 T cell genomes, or around 200 ng DNA, went into the sorted-subset replicate PCRs. Method: immunoSEQ multiplex PCR; TCRdb's copy keeps in-frame clones and lacks some. The sample has about 360,000 clones, around 70% seen once. The V end was cut by 7 bases, the J end by 0 bases, with 12 bases between. Per the germline V gene, CDR1 is SQVTM and CDR2 is ANQGSEA. CDR3 length: 14 amino acids. The data originate from a study of shared clonotypes between healthy human individuals. Overall study results and limits: Memory subsets had estimated richness that was generally smaller than that of naive subsets.

This clonotype originated in a man in his thirties or forties in good health. The rearrangement joins TRBV29-1 to TRBJ2-2; D unresolved. The sequencing sample was made of memory CD4+ T cells sorted from blood. The subset is: CD45RA-negative fraction. The CDR3: CSAPLTANTGELFF. The CDR3 DNA reads TGCAGCGCTCCCCTAACAGCGAACACCGGGGAGCTGTTTTTT.